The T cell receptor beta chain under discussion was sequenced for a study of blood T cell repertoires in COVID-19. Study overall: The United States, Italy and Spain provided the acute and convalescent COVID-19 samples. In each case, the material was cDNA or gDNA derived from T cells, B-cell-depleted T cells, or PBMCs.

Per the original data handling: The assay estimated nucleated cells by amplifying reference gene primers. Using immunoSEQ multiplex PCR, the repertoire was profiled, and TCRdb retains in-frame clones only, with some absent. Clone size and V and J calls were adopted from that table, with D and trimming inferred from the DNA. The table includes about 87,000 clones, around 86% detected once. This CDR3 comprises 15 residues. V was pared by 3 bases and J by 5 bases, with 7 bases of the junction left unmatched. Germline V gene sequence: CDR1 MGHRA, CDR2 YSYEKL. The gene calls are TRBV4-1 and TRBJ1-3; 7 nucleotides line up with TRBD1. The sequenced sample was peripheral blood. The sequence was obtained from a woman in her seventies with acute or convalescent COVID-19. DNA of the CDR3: TGCGCCAGCAGCCATTTCACAGGGGACCGAAACACCATATATTTT. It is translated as CASSHFTGDRNTIYF.